This record looks at one TCR beta chain sequence and its context. It lacks a known antigen. Base qualities are not provided; no much larger clone lies one nucleotide away. The record originates from a study of shared clonotypes between healthy human individuals (dated by TCRdb to 2018 to 2021). Describing the broader study: A few men and a couple of women, aged 18 to 49 years, made up the cohort. The study deeply sequenced blood TCR repertoires of about 5 healthy adults to estimate repertoire size and the extent of clonotype sharing between individuals. Different laboratories and diverse techniques were used to prepare libraries and sequence TCR repertoires, to increase sequencing depth and limit assay-specific biases. Each donor's leukapheresis produced roughly between about 0.9 and 9.5 billion PBMCs.

Using the deep immunoSEQ assay, multiplex PCR amplified TCR CDR3 regions from genomic DNA. Genomic DNA extracted from each cell subset was distributed evenly over all wells of several immunoSEQ 96-well plates, and each plate served as one replicate. For unsorted PBMC, approximately 290 ng genomic DNA, equal to tens of thousands of T cell genomes, was loaded into each replicate PCR. Genomic DNA from unsorted PBMC was sequenced over ten immunoSEQ deep assay plates. Purified libraries were measured with a Qubit 3.0 fluorometer, size-checked on a Bioanalyzer 2100, and measured again with the KAPA Library Quantification kit. Every immunoSEQ 96-well plate was sequenced on a dedicated single-read 150-cycle Illumina NextSeq 550 flow cell. The original pipeline was this. Because the immunoSEQ output held only junctional sequences and lacked quality scores, the filtering could not match the filtering applied to full-length reads. To assign V/J genes and CDR3, sequences were annotated against IMGT germline references using PyIR, a Python wrapper for IgBLAST v1.9. Any read was removed if the V/J assignment was weak (E-value above 1e-6), the CDR3 was missing, or the read contained stop codons, out-of-frame junctions, or ambiguous translated residues. V3J clonotypes were defined by identical inferred V gene, J gene, and CDR3 amino acid sequence. The percentage overlap between two repertoires was calculated by dividing the number of shared unique clonotypes by the size of the smaller repertoire. Richness of each repertoire was evaluated using RTK rarefaction, the Chao1 estimator, and Recon v2.1 estimates of unobserved clonotypes. TCRdb carries this immuneACCESS record with in-frame sequences only. Its versions omit some clonotypes, under half of them owing to an unresolved V gene in the studies checked, with the rest unexplained. That table gives V, J and clone size, and the DNA gave D and trimming. The sample yields around 530,000 clones; roughly 79% were counted once. The top ten clones comprise 12% of the sample.

The germline V gene (reference sequence) yields SEHNR for CDR1 and FQNEAQ for CDR2. Spanning cysteine to phenylalanine, the CDR3 consists of 12 amino acids. CDR3 DNA only is kept here, 36 bases in frame from base 1. Trimming removed 3 bases from V and 6 bases from J; the gene matches leave 1 base unexplained. Findings and caveats that apply to the study as a whole: The small number of donors limited the genetic and exposure-history diversity represented. Sampling was restricted to blood, and TCR repertoires in tissues likely differ from the TCR repertoires found in blood. Pairwise subsampling indicated that sequencing depth was expected to affect the degree of clonotype sharing among donors.

The donors were healthy, HIV-negative adults with no recently reported acute infections or vaccinations. All donors were Caucasian adults living in Nashville, Tennessee, USA. In the unsorted samples, approximately 82 million PBMCs were counted, and genomic DNA was extracted using the QIAamp DNA Blood Mini kit. Blood was obtained by leukapheresis, after which PBMCs were separated by Ficoll-Histopaque density gradient centrifugation and cryopreserved in liquid nitrogen vapor phase. Sequencing was done on a sample of PBMCs. The source of this sequence is a woman in her forties in good health. Some clones in this sample may be carry-over from other donors' samples. This chain is built from TRBV7-9 and TRBJ2-7; 8 central bases correspond to TRBD2. This receptor has the CDR3 CASSFGTSEQYF. The sequenced DNA is TGTGCCAGCAGCTTCGGGACTAGCGAGCAGTACTTC.